This T cell receptor (beta chain) originates from a study of blood T cell repertoires in COVID-19. Overall study context: T cells, B-cell-depleted T cells, or PBMCs provided the cDNA or gDNA that served as material.

In the authors' workflow: Estimation of nucleated cell counts was performed using reference gene primer amplification. Profiled with immunoSEQ multiplex PCR; TCRdb holds only in-frame clones, not every one. V, J and clone size reflect that table, while D and trimming were determined from the DNA. The table lists about 300,000 clones, about four fifths of them singletons, with around 1.2% in the top ten. This clone was found once. Germline lookup yields CDR1 SGDLS and CDR2 YYNGEE. This CDR3 has 13 residues. Germline trimming cut 3 bases from V and 3 bases from J; bases unmatched to any gene: 2. This sequence joins TRBV9 and TRBJ2-5; the match to TRBD2 covers 7 bases. Sequencing was carried out using peripheral blood. The receptor's source is a woman between 45 and 65 years old with acute or convalescent COVID-19. The CDR3 loop is CASSGAGEETQYF. The CDR3 DNA reads as TGTGCCAGCAGCGGGGCGGGAGAAGAGACCCAGTACTTC.